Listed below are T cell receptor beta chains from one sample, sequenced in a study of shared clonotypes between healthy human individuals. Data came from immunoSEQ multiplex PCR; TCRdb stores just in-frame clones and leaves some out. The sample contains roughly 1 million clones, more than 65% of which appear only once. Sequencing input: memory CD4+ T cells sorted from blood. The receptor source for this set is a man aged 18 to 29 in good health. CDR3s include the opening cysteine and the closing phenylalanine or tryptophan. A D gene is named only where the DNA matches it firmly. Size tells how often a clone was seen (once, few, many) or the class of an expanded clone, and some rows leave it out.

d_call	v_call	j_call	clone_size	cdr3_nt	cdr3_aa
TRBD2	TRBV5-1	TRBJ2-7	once	TGCGCCAGCAGCTTGGGACTAGCGGGGGCCTACGAGCAGTACTTC	CASSLGLAGAYEQYF
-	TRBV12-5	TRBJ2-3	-	TGTGCTAGTGCCCCCCAGGGTATAGATACGCAGTATTTT	CASAPQGIDTQYF
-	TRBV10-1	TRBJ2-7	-	TGCGCCAGCAGGCCGACTAGCCAGGGGACCTACGAGCAGTACTTC	CASRPTSQGTYEQYF
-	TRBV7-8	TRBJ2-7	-	TGTGCCAGCAGCTTAGGGGGGGGCCACTCCTACGAGCAGTACTTC	CASSLGGGHSYEQYF
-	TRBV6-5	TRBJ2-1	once	TGTGCCAGCAGTCGCACCTACAATGAGCAGTTCTTC	CASSRTYNEQFF
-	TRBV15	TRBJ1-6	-	TGTGCCACCAGCAGAGATGGGAACGGAAATTCACCCCTCCACTTT	CATSRDGNGNSPLHF
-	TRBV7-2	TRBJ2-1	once	TGTGCCAGCAGCTTCCGGTGGGGGGGCCGTAAAGATGAGCAGTTCTTC	CASSFRWGGRKDEQFF
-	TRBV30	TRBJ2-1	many	TGTGCCTGGACGAAGATCCCCCCCTACAATGAGCAGTTCTTC	CAWTKIPPYNEQFF
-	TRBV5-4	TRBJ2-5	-	TGTGCCAGCAGCTATTACAGCGAAGAGACCCAGTACTTC	CASSYYSEETQYF
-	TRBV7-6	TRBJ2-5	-	TGTGCCAGCAGCTTAATTCACCAAGAGACCCAGTACTTC	CASSLIHQETQYF
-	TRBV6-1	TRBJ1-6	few	TGTGCCAGCAGTGAACACGGGGGTCTGAATTCACCCCTCCACTTT	CASSEHGGLNSPLHF
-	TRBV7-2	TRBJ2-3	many	TGTGCCAGCACTTCTTTATATGGCACAGATACGCAGTATTTT	CASTSLYGTDTQYF
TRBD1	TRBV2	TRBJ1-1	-	TGTGCCAACTCGGGGGGACAGGGGGCACGGGACACTGAAGCTTTCTTT	CANSGGQGARDTEAFF
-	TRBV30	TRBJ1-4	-	TGTGCCTGGACCGAACCGGGAGGGAGTGAAAAACTGTTTTTT	CAWTEPGGSEKLFF
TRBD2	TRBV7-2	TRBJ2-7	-	TGTGCCAGCAGCTTAGCGCTCGCGGGAGTATCCGAGCAGTACTTC	CASSLALAGVSEQYF
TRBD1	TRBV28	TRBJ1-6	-	TGTGCCAGCAGCCTCGGGACAGCCTATAATTCACCCCTCCACTTT	CASSLGTAYNSPLHF
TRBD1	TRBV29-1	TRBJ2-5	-	TGCAGCGTGGGTCGGGACAGGGGAGAGACCCAGTACTTC	CSVGRDRGETQYF
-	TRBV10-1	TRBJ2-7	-	TGCGCCAGCAGGAGGGTGTCCTACGAGCAGTACTTC	CASRRVSYEQYF
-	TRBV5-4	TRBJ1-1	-	TGTGCCAGCAGCTTAAGAGGGGTGAACACTGAAGCTTTCTTT	CASSLRGVNTEAFF
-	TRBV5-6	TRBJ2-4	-	TGTGCCAGCAGGCTCGCGGGCCAAAACATTCAGTACTTC	CASRLAGQNIQYF
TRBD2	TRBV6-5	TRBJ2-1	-	TGTGCCAGCAGACGACTAGCGGGAGTGATAGATGAGCAGTTCTTC	CASRRLAGVIDEQFF
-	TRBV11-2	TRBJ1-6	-	TGTGCCAGCAGCTTAGTGGGCCAGGGTTCACCCCTCCACTTT	CASSLVGQGSPLHF